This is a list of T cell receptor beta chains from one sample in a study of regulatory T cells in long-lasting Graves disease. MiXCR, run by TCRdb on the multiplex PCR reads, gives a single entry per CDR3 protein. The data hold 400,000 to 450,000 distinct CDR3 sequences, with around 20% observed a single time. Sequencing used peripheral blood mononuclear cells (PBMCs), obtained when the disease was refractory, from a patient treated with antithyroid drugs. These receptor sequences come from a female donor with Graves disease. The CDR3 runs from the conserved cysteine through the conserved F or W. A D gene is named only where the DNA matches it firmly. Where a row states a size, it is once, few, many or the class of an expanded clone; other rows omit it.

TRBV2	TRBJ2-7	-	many	CASTFLSSYEQYF	TGTGCAAGCACGTTCCTTAGCTCCTACGAGCAGTACTTC
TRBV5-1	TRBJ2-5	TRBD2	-	CASSFSQRETKETQYF	TGCGCCAGCAGCTTTAGCCAGCGGGAGACCAAAGAGACCCAGTACTTC
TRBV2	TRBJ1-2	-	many	CASSEAGYYGYTF	TGTGCCAGCAGTGAAGCAGGGTACTATGGCTACACCTTC
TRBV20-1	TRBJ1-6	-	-	CSARDQPGVDSPLHF	TGCAGTGCTAGAGATCAGCCCGGGGTGGATTCACCCCTCCACTTT
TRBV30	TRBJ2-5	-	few	CAWSVSPGIETQYF	TGTGCCTGGAGTGTTAGTCCGGGAATAGAGACCCAGTACTTC
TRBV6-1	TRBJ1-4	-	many	CASSPLQGTGEKLFF	TGTGCCAGCAGCCCATTACAGGGTACTGGTGAAAAACTGTTTTTT
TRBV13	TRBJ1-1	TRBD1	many	CASTFTRDSTEAFF	TGTGCCAGCACCTTTACCCGGGACAGCACTGAAGCTTTCTTT
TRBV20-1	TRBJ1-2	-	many	CSARDKGYGYTF	TGCAGTGCTAGAGATAAAGGCTATGGCTACACCTTC
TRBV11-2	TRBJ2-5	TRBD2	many	CASSQDLAGETQYF	TGTGCCAGCAGCCAGGACCTAGCGGGAGAGACCCAGTACTTC
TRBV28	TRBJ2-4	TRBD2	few	CASSGGRVNIQYF	TGTGCCAGCTCGGGAGGCAGGGTAAACATTCAGTACTTC
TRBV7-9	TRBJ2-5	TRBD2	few	CASSSGLAGAETQYF	TGTGCCAGCAGTTCCGGACTAGCGGGAGCAGAGACCCAGTACTTC
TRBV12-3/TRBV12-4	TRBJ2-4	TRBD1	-	CASSLIRTYRGENIQYF	TGTGCCAGCAGTTTAATCAGAACATACAGGGGTGAGAACATTCAGTACTTC
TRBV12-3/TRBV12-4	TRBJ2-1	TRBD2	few	CASSLPGLTSGNDEQFF	TGTGCCAGCAGTCTCCCAGGGTTGACTAGCGGGAACGATGAGCAGTTCTTC
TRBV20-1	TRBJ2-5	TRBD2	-	CSAGLAGNQETQYF	TGCAGTGCAGGACTAGCGGGGAACCAAGAGACCCAGTACTTC
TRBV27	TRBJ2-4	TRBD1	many	CASSSGQGNLAIQYF	TGTGCCAGCAGTTCTGGACAGGGGAATTTAGCCATTCAGTACTTC
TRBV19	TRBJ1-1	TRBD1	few	CASSFQGARTEAFF	TGTGCCAGTAGCTTCCAGGGGGCGCGAACTGAAGCTTTCTTT
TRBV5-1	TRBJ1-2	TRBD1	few	CASTTGELYGYTF	TGCGCCAGCACGACAGGGGAACTCTATGGCTACACCTTC
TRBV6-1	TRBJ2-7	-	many	CASSRIWTSSYEQYF	TGTGCCAGCAGTCGGATCTGGACCAGCTCCTACGAGCAGTACTTC
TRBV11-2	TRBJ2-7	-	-	CASSLYRGRDSSYEQYF	TGTGCCAGCAGCTTATATAGGGGGCGGGACAGCTCCTACGAGCAGTACTTC
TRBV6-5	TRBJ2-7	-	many	CASSYSWLSERTYEQYF	TGTGCCAGCAGTTACTCATGGTTGAGTGAGCGGACCTACGAGCAGTACTTC
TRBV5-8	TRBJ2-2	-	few	CASSLFQGYTGELFF	TGTGCCAGCAGCTTGTTTCAGGGCTACACCGGGGAGCTGTTTTTT
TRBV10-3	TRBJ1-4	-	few	CAIAREEEEKLFF	TGTGCCATCGCCAGGGAAGAGGAGGAAAAACTGTTTTTT
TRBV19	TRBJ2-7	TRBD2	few	CASSIVGGTYEQYF	TGTGCCAGTAGTATAGTGGGAGGGACCTACGAGCAGTACTTC
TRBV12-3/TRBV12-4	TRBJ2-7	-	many	CASSPREFSEQYF	TGTGCCAGCAGTCCCAGGGAATTTAGCGAGCAGTACTTC
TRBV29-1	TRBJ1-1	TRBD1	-	CSGRTGGNTEAFF	TGCAGCGGAAGGACAGGGGGTAACACTGAAGCTTTCTTT
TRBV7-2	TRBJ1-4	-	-	CASSLKREKLFF	TGTGCCAGCAGCTTAAAGAGAGAAAAACTGTTTTTT
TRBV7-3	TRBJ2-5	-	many	CASSSHYQETQYF	TGTGCCAGCAGCTCCCACTATCAAGAGACCCAGTACTTC
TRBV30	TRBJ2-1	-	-	CAWRLQARGGLFF	TGTGCCTGGAGATTACAGGCCAGAGGGGGGCTGTTCTTC
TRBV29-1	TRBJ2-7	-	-	CSATGFSNYEQYF	TGCAGCGCCACAGGGTTCTCTAACTACGAGCAGTACTTC
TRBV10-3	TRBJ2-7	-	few	CAISEVYEQYF	TGTGCCATCAGTGAGGTCTACGAGCAGTACTTC
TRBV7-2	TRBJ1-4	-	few	CASSLDQGISLFF	TGTGCCAGCAGCTTAGATCAGGGGATTAGCCTGTTTTTT
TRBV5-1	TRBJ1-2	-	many	CASSLVGQPNYGYTF	TGCGCCAGCAGCTTGGTTGGACAGCCGAACTATGGCTACACCTTC
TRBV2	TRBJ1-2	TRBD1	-	CASSGLIGAGGSGYTF	TGTGCCAGCAGTGGTCTTATTGGTGCAGGGGGGTCTGGCTACACCTTC
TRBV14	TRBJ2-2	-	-	CASSQDTPNTGELFF	TGTGCCAGCAGCCAAGACACACCGAACACCGGGGAGCTGTTTTTT
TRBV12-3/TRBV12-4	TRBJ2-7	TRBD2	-	CASSYLAGAYEQYF	TGTGCCAGCAGTTATCTAGCGGGAGCCTACGAGCAGTACTTC
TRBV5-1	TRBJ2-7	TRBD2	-	CASSFGLAYEQYF	TGCGCCAGCAGCTTTGGACTAGCATACGAGCAGTACTTC
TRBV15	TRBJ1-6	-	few	CATSRDLQGRGYNSPLHF	TGTGCCACCAGCAGAGATCTCCAGGGGAGGGGATATAATTCACCCCTCCACTTT
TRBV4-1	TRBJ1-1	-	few	CASSQDPYWEGTEAFF	TGCGCCAGCAGCCAAGATCCGTACTGGGAGGGTACTGAAGCTTTCTTT
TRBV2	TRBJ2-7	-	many	CASNPGTPGLHF	TGTGCCAGCAACCCGGGGACTCCTGGCTTGCACTTC
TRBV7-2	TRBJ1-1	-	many	CASSLEGRGTEAFF	TGTGCCAGCAGCTTAGAGGGCAGGGGAACTGAAGCTTTCTTT
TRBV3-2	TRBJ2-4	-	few	CASSQDKGFRNIQYF	TGTGCCAGCAGCCAGGACAAGGGATTCAGAAACATTCAGTACTTC
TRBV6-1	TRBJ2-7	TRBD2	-	CASTPGTSGFREQYF	TGTGCCAGCACCCCCGGGACTAGCGGTTTCCGCGAGCAGTACTTC
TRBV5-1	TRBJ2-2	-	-	CASSLASKSNTGELFF	TGCGCCAGCAGCTTGGCCAGTAAATCGAACACCGGGGAGCTGTTTTTT
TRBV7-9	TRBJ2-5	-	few	CASSLSQIQETQYF	TGTGCCAGCAGCTTATCCCAGATCCAAGAGACCCAGTACTTC
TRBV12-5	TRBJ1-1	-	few	CASGLALTSTEAFF	TGTGCTAGTGGTTTGGCATTGACATCTACTGAAGCTTTCTTT
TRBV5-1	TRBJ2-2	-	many	CASSLQDTGELFF	TGTGCCAGCAGTCTACAGGACACCGGGGAGCTGTTTTTT